This T cell receptor (beta chain) emerged from a study of CD8+CD57+ T cells in acquired aplastic anemia. Study summary: Sorted CD4+ and CD8+ cell DNA averaged roughly 3.2 ug.

Study-wide results and limits: Overlap between patients and controls comprised roughly 28 CD8+ CDR3 sequences.

Profiling of TCR beta VDJ combinations and CDR3 sequences used genomic DNA as template. TCRdb processed the reads anew with MiXCR; each CDR3 protein has one entry. The sample has 400,000 to 450,000 distinct CDR3 sequences, around 68% seen once. Concerning this clonotype: Its antigen is as yet unknown.

The specimen sequenced was sorted CD4+, CD8+, or CD8+CD57+ T cells (not recorded which) from PBMCs. The TCR originated in a human donor in good health, serving as a control.

The CDR3: CASSLASGGRTGEYF. The CDR3 DNA reads TGTGCCAGCAGCTTAGCGTCGGGGGGGCGGACCGGGGAGTACTTC. V and J are TRBV7-8 and TRBJ2-5, with 8 bases that match TRBD2. CDR1 SGHVS and CDR2 FQNEAQ come from the germline V gene. J was trimmed by 12 bases and V by 0 bases; bases with no gene match: 12. The CDR3 spans 15 residues.